The 21 T cell receptor beta chains reported below all come from one sample, sequenced in a study of long-term antiretroviral therapy in people with HIV. At survey level, the immunoSEQ assay was run in its v3.0 version. Clones were sequenced by immunoSEQ multiplex PCR, and TCRdb holds only the in-frame ones, with some missing. The sample comprises 7,500 to 10,000 clones, 65% to 85% of which are singletons, and around a tenth rests with the top ten. The sample here was unsorted PBMCs, taken 0.3 years before starting antiretroviral therapy. Source of these receptors: a young man with HIV.

The gene calls are TRBV15 and TRBJ2-3, with 8 bases matching TRBD2. Germline CDR1 is LNHNV and CDR2 is YYDKDF (reference sequence). The trim removed 4 bases at V and 0 bases at J, leaving 6 bases unmatched. The CDR3 is made up of 16 amino acids. The CDR3 region is CATSKAKRGSTDTQYF. CDR3 sequence (DNA): TGTGCCACCAGCAAGGCAAAGCGGGGGAGCACAGATACGCAGTATTTT.

The rearrangement links TRBV9 to TRBJ2-2, with D hard to call. V dropped 4 bases and J dropped 6 bases, with 7 bases sitting between them. The CDR3 is made up of 12 amino acids. Germline V lookup: CDR1 SGDLS, CDR2 YYNGEE. DNA for the CDR3: TGTGCCAGCAGCACCCGGGCCGGGGAGCTGTTTTTT. Amino acid sequence: CASSTRAGELFF.

The V call is TRBV11-2, the J call TRBJ2-2; 7 bases agree with TRBD1. Germline V gives CDR1 SGHAT, CDR2 FQNNGV. V trimming: 3 bases; J trimming: 0 bases; junction bases outside the gene matches: 4. The CDR3 totals 16 residues. CDR3 nucleotide sequence: TGTGCCAGCAGCTTCGGGGACAGCGCGAACACCGGGGAGCTGTTTTTT. It is translated as CASSFGDSANTGELFF.

The CDR3 DNA is TGTGCCAGCAGCTTGGCCGCCAGGGGGTTTTTCCAAGAGACCCAGTACTTC. It is translated as CASSLAARGFFQETQYF. The chain links TRBV5-4 to TRBJ2-5; 7 bases map to TRBD1. The CDR3 runs 17 residues. Looked up from germline, CDR1 is SGHNT and CDR2 is YYREEE (reference sequence). The V gene end was trimmed by 0 bases and the J gene end by 1 base; junction bases not matched to a gene: 9.

The chain has TRBV9 and TRBJ2-3; 9 bases fit TRBD2. The germline gives CDR1 SGDLS, CDR2 YYNGEE. V shed 2 bases and J 5 bases; nucleotides not matched to a gene: 3. This CDR3 has 14 amino acids. CDR3 bases: TGTGCCAGCAGCGTTGCGGGAGGGGGAGATACGCAGTATTTT. It translates to CASSVAGGGDTQYF.

The chain carries TRBV27 and TRBJ1-1, with D unclear. Germline V lookup: CDR1 MNHEY, CDR2 SMNVEV (reference sequence). Trimming took off 7 bases at V and 1 base at J, with 13 bases between the two ends. The CDR3 is 14 amino acids. The CDR3: CASTRVYGNTEAFF. Written as DNA, the CDR3 is TGTGCCAGCACGCGGGTGTATGGGAACACTGAAGCTTTCTTT.

Only one count was recorded for this clone. This chain connects TRBV5-1 to TRBJ1-3, with D tentatively TRBD1 (5 bases). V was trimmed by 2 bases and J by 4 bases, leaving 16 bases between them. The CDR3 is 16 residues long. In germline, CDR1 is SGHRS, CDR2 YFSETQ. CDR3 in amino acids: CASSFDSLDPGNTIYF. The CDR3 DNA is TGCGCCAGCAGCTTTGACAGCCTCGACCCCGGAAACACCATATATTTT.

The CDR3 is CASSDARPQHF. In nucleotides, the CDR3 is TGTGCCAGCAGTGACGCCCGGCCCCAGCATTTT. The chain employs TRBV6-1 and TRBJ1-5; D not certain. Per the germline V gene, CDR1 is MNHNS and CDR2 is SASEGT. Trimming shortened V by 3 bases and J by 9 bases, and 6 bases separated the two germline ends. This CDR3 has 11 amino acids.

The chain employs TRBV4-2 and TRBJ1-4; no definite D call. The CDR3 spans 13 residues. The germline gives CDR1 LGHNA, CDR2 YNFKEQ. V dropped 1 base and J dropped 8 bases, with 8 bases sitting between them. CDR3: CASSQGVGEKLFF. The CDR3 DNA reads as TGTGCCAGCAGCCAAGGGGTAGGGGAAAAACTGTTTTTT.

The rearrangement links TRBV2 to TRBJ1-4; D not certain. Germline loops: CDR1 SNHLY, CDR2 FYNNEI. V dropped 1 base and J dropped 6 bases, with 12 bases sitting between them. The CDR3 contains 15 residues. The CDR3 loop is CASSEEANWDEKLFF. The CDR3 nucleotides read TGTGCCAGCAGTGAAGAGGCCAATTGGGATGAAAAACTGTTTTTT.

The rearrangement joins TRBV4-1 to TRBJ2-3, with D perhaps TRBD1 or TRBD2 (5 bases each). Germline CDR1 reads MGHRA; CDR2 reads YSYEKL. The CDR3 is made up of 16 amino acids. Trimming stripped 0 bases from V and 0 bases from J, with 10 bases between. The CDR3 loop reads CASSQDFGDSTDTQYF. In DNA, the CDR3 is TGCGCCAGCAGCCAAGATTTTGGGGACAGCACAGATACGCAGTATTTT.

The chain joins TRBV7-2 to TRBJ2-1; TRBD2 matches at 11 bases. Trimming cost V 5 bases and J 4 bases; bases outside gene matches: 10. The germline V gene encodes CDR1 SGHTA and CDR2 FQGNSA. The CDR3 contains 17 residues. CDR3 in amino acids: CASSPNLAGGPYNEQFF. Written as DNA, the CDR3 is TGTGCCAGCAGCCCCAATTTAGCGGGAGGGCCTTACAATGAGCAGTTCTTC.

J is TRBJ1-4 and V is TRBV6-6; 7 nucleotides match TRBD1. The J segment lost 8 bases and the V segment lost 5 bases, leaving 14 bases of the junction unmatched. Germline CDR1 and CDR2: MNHNY and SVGAGI (reference sequence). CDR3 size: 16 residues. CDR3 residues: CASSGDSTTIGEKLFF. CDR3 nucleotides: TGTGCCAGCAGTGGGGACAGTACCACTATAGGGGAAAAACTGTTTTTT.

The CDR3 here is CATSRDKQSSGNTIYF. CDR3 bases: TGTGCCACCAGCAGAGATAAACAGAGCTCTGGAAACACCATATATTTT. The chain has TRBV15 and TRBJ1-3; no clear D. Germline V gene data show CDR1 as LNHNV and CDR2 as YYDKDF (reference sequence). The CDR3 runs 16 residues. Deletions cut 0 bases from V and 0 bases from J, with 9 bases between.

The gene calls are TRBV5-4 and TRBJ1-6; 7 nucleotides line up with TRBD1. Germline V gene sequence: CDR1 SGHNT, CDR2 YYREEE (reference sequence). The CDR3 runs 14 residues. V dropped 2 bases and J dropped 9; count of bases not matched to a gene: 5. CDR3 sequence reads: CASSFEQGSSPLHF. CDR3 DNA sequence: TGTGCCAGCAGCTTCGAACAGGGGAGTTCACCCCTCCACTTT.

CDR3 sequence (DNA): TGTGCCACACTTGGGGGCGGCACAGATACGCAGTATTTT. Amino acid sequence: CATLGGGTDTQYF. The rearrangement links TRBV15 to TRBJ2-3; TRBD1 is a possible D gene (6 bases). CDR1 LNHNV and CDR2 YYDKDF come from the germline V gene (reference sequence). V was pared by 9 bases and J by 1 base, with 11 bases between. The CDR3 loop spans 13 amino acids.

The V gene is TRBV28, the J gene TRBJ2-5, with 7 bases matching TRBD2. CDR1 MDHEN and CDR2 SYDVKM come from the germline V gene. After removal of 3 bases from V and 5 bases from J, the junction contained 6 bases not matched to a gene. This CDR3 spans 14 amino acids. Written as DNA, the CDR3 is TGTGCCAGCAGTTTGGGGAGGGGAAGGGAGACCCAGTACTTC. Encoded protein: CASSLGRGRETQYF.

V is TRBV4-1 and J is TRBJ2-7, with unresolved D. Germline assignment: CDR1 MGHRA and CDR2 YSYEKL. Trimming removed 1 base from V and 2 bases from J, with 15 bases in between. The CDR3 spans 16 residues. As DNA, the CDR3 is TGCGCCAGCAGCCAAGTTGGCACCCGCTTAACCTACGAGCAGTACTTC. Translated, it gives CASSQVGTRLTYEQYF.

V gene TRBV4-1 combines with J gene TRBJ2-3; D is uncertain. Trimming removed 1 base from V and 3 bases from J, with 14 bases in between. Germline lookup yields CDR1 MGHRA and CDR2 YSYEKL. CDR3 size: 16 residues. The CDR3 sequence: CASSQGDKGYTDTQYF. The CDR3, as DNA: TGCGCCAGCAGCCAAGGCGACAAGGGTTATACAGATACGCAGTATTTT.

The V and J genes are TRBV30 and TRBJ1-1, with D tentatively TRBD1 (5 bases). Germline CDR1 and CDR2: GTSNPN and SVGIG (reference sequence). Trimming pared 8 bases from V and 10 bases from J, leaving 20 bases between. CDR3 length: 12 amino acids. CDR3 sequence: CASEGDLGGAFF. CDR3 in DNA: TGTGCCAGTGAAGGGGACCTGGGGGGAGCTTTCTTT.

Only a few counts were recorded for this clone. This chain joins TRBV4-2 and TRBJ1-4; perhaps TRBD1 as D (6 bases). Trimming took 4 bases from V and 10 from J, leaving 13 bases between them. Per germline, CDR1 LGHNA and CDR2 YNFKEQ. There are 13 residues in the CDR3. The CDR3 reads CASSPRTEGKLFF. DNA for the CDR3: TGTGCCAGCAGCCCCAGGACAGAGGGAAAACTGTTTTTT.